This T cell receptor (beta chain) came from a study of T-cell reconstitution after alpha-beta-depleted transplantation in children. Germline CDR1 reads DFQATT; CDR2 reads SNEGSKA (reference sequence). CDR3 size: 14 residues. V gave up 4 bases and J gave up 4 bases; unmatched junction bases: 7. Study findings and constraints: Expanded graft clones, several hundred of them, were reportedly the source of alpha-beta T cells about two months after transplant. Hyperexpanded clones declined; after one year, newly produced T cells mostly supplied diversity.

Note on this clonotype: Its antigen remains unknown.

The TCRbeta library was prepared with unique molecular identifiers. Using its own MiXCR run on the PCR reads, TCRdb lists one record per CDR3 protein. Among about 980,000 distinct CDR3 sequences listed, roughly 31% were seen once. The sequence derives from a boy under two years old who had a stem cell transplant for SCID, so the T cells may come from the graft donor. The J gene is TRBJ2-3, the V gene TRBV20-1; 8 bases fit TRBD2. The sample here was PBMCs, mostly from graft donor cells, taken 360 days after TCRalphabeta/CD19-depleted stem cell transplant. CDR3 in DNA: TGCAGTGCTATTCAGCGGGGGACGGCAGATACGCAGTATTTT. Its protein is CSAIQRGTADTQYF.